A single sample is the source of the 25 T cell receptor beta chains below, sequenced in a study of T cell responses to AZD1222 COVID-19 vaccine. Sequenced by immunoSEQ multiplex PCR; TCRdb stores in-frame clones only, minus some. The table has 150,000 or so clones, over 70% seen once. The sample consisted of peripheral blood, taken 28 days after the second AZD1222 dose. The receptors shown here come from an adult who received the AZD1222 COVID-19 vaccine.

As to this clone: The sample contains more than one DNA sequence encoding this CDR3. V usage is TRBV7-8 and J usage is TRBJ2-5; D uncertain. The CDR3 loop spans 13 amino acids. The ends were cut back, 1 base at V and 5 bases at J, with 8 bases in the middle. The germline V gene encodes CDR1 SGHVS and CDR2 FQNEAQ. CDR3 amino acids: CASSLEGWETQYF. CDR3 DNA sequence: TGTGCCAGCAGCTTAGAGGGATGGGAGACCCAGTACTTC.

The rearrangement links TRBV28 to TRBJ1-2; possibly TRBD1 for D (5 bases). V was trimmed by 6 bases and J by 8 bases, leaving 19 bases between them. The CDR3 loop spans 14 amino acids. CDR1 MDHEN and CDR2 SYDVKM come from the germline V gene. This CDR3 is CASRDGTEVNGYTF. CDR3 nucleotide sequence: TGTGCCAGCAGGGACGGGACTGAGGTGAACGGCTACACCTTC.

The chain combines TRBV4-3 with TRBJ2-3; 9 bases match TRBD2. V lost 2 bases to trimming and J lost 5 bases; unmatched junction nucleotides: 5. The CDR3 has 15 residues. The germline V gene encodes CDR1 LGHNA and CDR2 YSLEER. The CDR3 spells CASSQYSGSGDTQYF. The CDR3 bases are TGCGCCAGCAGCCAATATAGCGGGAGTGGAGATACGCAGTATTTT.

V gene TRBV27 combines with J gene TRBJ1-1, with a tentative D call TRBD1 (5 bases). Between the trimmed V and J ends, which lost 5 bases and 6 bases, there was a span of 16 bases. The CDR3 extends over 14 amino acids. Germline V gives CDR1 MNHEY, CDR2 SMNVEV (reference sequence). The CDR3, as DNA: TGTGCCAGCAGTCGCGCAGGGAGTAGCGCTGAAGCTTTCTTT. Amino acids: CASSRAGSSAEAFF.

This sequence joins TRBV28 and TRBJ1-2, with 8 positions matching TRBD1. J gave up 3 bases and V 10 bases, and 19 bases lay outside the gene matches. The CDR3 covers 17 residues. Germline V gives CDR1 MDHEN, CDR2 SYDVKM. The CDR3 spells CATFIRQGPRRDYGYTF. Written as DNA, the CDR3 is TGTGCCACCTTTATTCGACAGGGGCCCCGTCGGGACTATGGCTACACCTTC.

The chain links TRBV5-4 to TRBJ2-5, with TRBD2 matching 7 bases. The CDR3 loop spans 19 amino acids. V was clipped by 2 bases and J by 0 bases; unmatched bases: 16. Germline CDR1 reads SGHNT; CDR2 reads YYREEE (reference sequence). DNA of the CDR3: TGTGCCAGCAGCTTTACGGGGGGATCCGGACCCCACCACCAAGAGACCCAGTACTTC. Translated, it gives CASSFTGGSGPHHQETQYF.

The chain couples TRBV19 to TRBJ1-1, with 9 bases matching TRBD1. The CDR3 extends over 17 amino acids. V shed 2 bases and J 5 bases; nucleotides not matched to a gene: 12. Per the germline V gene, CDR1 is LNHDA and CDR2 is SQIVND (reference sequence). The CDR3 protein is CASSILTGGTRRTEAFF. The DNA of the CDR3 is TGTGCCAGTAGTATATTGACAGGGGGAACCCGGAGGACTGAAGCTTTCTTT.

V and J are TRBV3-1 (or the pseudogene TRBV3-2) and TRBJ1-6; tentative D call: TRBD1 (6 bases). V lost 6 bases and J lost 10, with 13 bases in between. Germline values: CDR1 LGHDT, CDR2 YNNKEL (reference sequence). This CDR3 is built from 13 residues. Here the CDR3 reads CASRQQGGSPLHF. DNA for the CDR3: TGTGCCAGCAGGCAACAGGGAGGGTCACCCCTCCACTTT.

V usage is TRBV6-6 and J usage is TRBJ2-7; 7 nucleotides line up with TRBD2. With V trimmed by 6 bases and J by 1 base, 6 bases remained unmatched. The CDR3 totals 14 residues. Looked up from germline, CDR1 is MNHNY and CDR2 is SVGAGI (reference sequence). This chain's CDR3 is CASSPLAASYEQYF. The CDR3 DNA is TGTGCCAGCAGCCCCCTAGCGGCATCCTACGAGCAGTACTTC.

This chain uses TRBV6-5 with TRBJ2-7, with D possibly TRBD2 on 6 matching bases. Germline CDR1 MNHEY, CDR2 SVGAGI. CDR3 length: 14 residues. Trimming shortened V by 6 bases and J by 7 bases, and 19 bases separated the two germline ends. CDR3: CASSPPGGMREQYF. CDR3 bases: TGTGCCAGCAGCCCCCCTGGGGGGATGAGGGAGCAGTACTTC.

V gene TRBV28 combines with J gene TRBJ1-2; D perhaps matches TRBD1 (5 bases). The CDR3 totals 12 residues. Germline CDR1 reads MDHEN; CDR2 reads SYDVKM. The V end lost 11 bases, the J end lost 2 bases, and 12 bases lay between the germline ends. The chain's CDR3 is CAVPGRNYGYTF. CDR3 nucleotides: TGTGCCGTCCCGGGACGGAACTATGGCTACACCTTC.

The chain carries TRBV3-1 (or the pseudogene TRBV3-2) and TRBJ2-1; 8 positions agree with TRBD2. V lost 7 bases and J lost 9; bases outside the gene matches: 2. Germline V gene lookup returns CDR1 LGHDT and CDR2 YNNKEL (reference sequence). The CDR3 covers 11 residues. For the CDR3, the DNA is TGTGCCAGCACCGCGGGGGGTGAGCAGTTCTTC. It encodes CASTAGGEQFF.

This rearrangement joins TRBV2 to TRBJ1-5; a possible D gene is TRBD1 (6 bases). CDR1 and CDR2 (germline): SNHLY, FYNNEI. The ends were cut back, 8 bases at V and 2 bases at J, with 16 bases in the middle. The CDR3 sequence is 15 residues long. The CDR3 bases are TGTGCCAGCTCCCTACAGGGTCAGGGCAATCAGCCCCAGCATTTT. Residues: CASSLQGQGNQPQHF. Filled out from reference TRBV2 and TRBJ1-5, the complete variable domain reads EPEVTQTPSHQVTQMGQEVILRCVPISNHLYFYWYRQILGQKVEFLVSFYNNEISEKSEIFDDQFSVERPDGSNFTLKIRSTKLEDSAMYFCASSLQGQGNQPQHFGDGTRLSIL.

V usage is TRBV4-3 and J usage is TRBJ1-2; D not resolved. V shed 0 bases and J shed 1 base, with 12 bases lying between them. Germline V gene lookup returns CDR1 LGHNA and CDR2 YSLEER. The CDR3 covers 16 residues. The CDR3 DNA is TGCGCCAGCAGCCAAGAAGGCGACAACAATAACTATGGCTACACCTTC. Its protein product is CASSQEGDNNNYGYTF.

V usage is TRBV5-3 and J usage is TRBJ2-7; TRBD1 agrees at 8 bases. TRBV5-3 is sorted into the ORF group, with uncertain function. CDR3 length: 15 amino acids. The V and J ends lost 0 bases and 5 bases, in that order; junction bases with no gene match: 7. The CDR3: CARSLVLGQDNEQYF. CDR3 in DNA: TGTGCCAGAAGCTTGGTACTGGGACAGGATAACGAGCAGTACTTC.

The chain links TRBV10-3 to TRBJ2-1; perhaps TRBD2 as D (5 bases). This CDR3 region has 11 residues. Per the germline V gene, CDR1 is ENHRY and CDR2 is SYGVKD. V was cut by 2 bases and J by 14 bases, with 10 bases left in between. CDR3 DNA: TGTGCCATCAGTGAGCCGGGGTCAGAGTTCTTC. Its translation: CAISEPGSEFF.

J is TRBJ1-1 and V is TRBV6-4, with a weak D call TRBD1 (5 bases). Germline-derived CDR1 and CDR2 are MRHNA and SNTAGT. Trimming removed 5 bases at V and 1 base at J, with 8 bases between. This CDR3 has 13 residues. This CDR3 reads CASSLQENTEAFF. DNA of the CDR3: TGTGCCAGCAGTTTACAGGAGAACACTGAAGCTTTCTTT.

The chain links TRBV19 to TRBJ2-7; D is perhaps TRBD1 (5 bases). CDR1 is LNHDA and CDR2 is SQIVND in the germline V gene (reference sequence). Trimming removed 3 bases from V and 6 bases from J, with 9 bases in between. This CDR3 contains 12 residues. The CDR3 bases are TGTGCCAGTAGTATCCCAGGGTTCGAGCAGTACTTC. Translation: CASSIPGFEQYF.

The CDR3 loop is CASRTTTGGPYNEQFF. CDR3 sequence (DNA): TGCGCCAGCAGGACGACTACCGGGGGACCGTACAATGAGCAGTTCTTC. V and J are TRBV5-1 and TRBJ2-1, with D maybe TRBD2 (6 bases). Trimming took 5 bases from V and 4 from J, leaving 19 bases between them. The V gene's germline CDR1 is SGHRS and CDR2 YFSETQ. This CDR3 is 16 amino acids long.

The rearrangement joins TRBV30 to TRBJ2-7, with a tentative D call TRBD2 (5 bases). The length of the CDR3 is 13 residues. Germline values: CDR1 GTSNPN, CDR2 SVGIG (reference sequence). Here the CDR3 reads CAGGLGNTYEQYF. Here the CDR3 DNA reads TGTGCAGGAGGTCTGGGGAACACCTACGAGCAGTACTTC. Together with reference TRBV30 and TRBJ2-7, the CDR3 gives the full variable domain: SQTIHQWPATLVQPVGSPLSLECTVEGTSNPNLYWYRQAAGRGLQLLFYSVGIGQISSEVPQNLSASRPQDRQFILSSKKLLLSDSGFYLCAGGLGNTYEQYFGPGTRLTVT.

J is TRBJ2-2 and V is TRBV7-9; D unclear. In germline, CDR1 is SEHNR, CDR2 FQNEAQ (reference sequence). The CDR3 is 11 residues long. Trimming took off 8 bases at V and 4 bases at J, with 5 bases between the two ends. Here the CDR3 DNA reads TGTGCCAGCGATGGCACCGGGGAGCTGTTTTTT. It is translated as CASDGTGELFF.

The gene calls are TRBV9 and TRBJ2-1; D gene uncertain. Germline V gives CDR1 SGDLS, CDR2 YYNGEE. Trimming removed 0 bases at V and 4 bases at J, with 5 bases between. The CDR3 runs 13 residues. The CDR3 DNA follows: TGTGCCAGCAGCGTAGAGGATTACAATGAGCAGTTCTTC. Translated: CASSVEDYNEQFF.

The chain carries TRBV6-5 and TRBJ2-2; D may be TRBD1 or TRBD2 (5 bases each). CDR3 length equals 14 residues. V was pared by 6 bases and J by 3 bases, with 11 bases between. Looked up from germline, CDR1 is MNHEY and CDR2 is SVGAGI. As DNA, the CDR3 is TGTGCCAGCAGCGTAGGGACGGACACCGGGGAGCTGTTTTTT. It specifies CASSVGTDTGELFF.

The V gene is TRBV5-4, the J gene TRBJ2-3; TRBD1 matches at 9 bases. The V and J ends lost 0 bases and 1 base, in that order; junction bases with no gene match: 3. This CDR3 spans 16 amino acids. Germline CDR1 and CDR2: SGHNT and YYREEE (reference sequence). CDR3 bases: TGTGCCAGCAGCTTGGGGGGACAGGGCGGCACAGATACGCAGTATTTT. Translated: CASSLGGQGGTDTQYF.

This clone was seen a few times. The chain recombines TRBV27 with TRBJ2-1; the match to TRBD1 covers 10 bases. CDR1 is MNHEY and CDR2 is SMNVEV in the germline V gene (reference sequence). This CDR3 spans 18 amino acids. Trimming at V came to 3 bases and at J to 2 bases, leaving 10 bases not matched to a gene. The CDR3 here is CASSFQRPTGGPYNEQFF. The CDR3 DNA reads TGTGCCAGCAGTTTTCAGAGACCGACAGGGGGCCCCTACAATGAGCAGTTCTTC.